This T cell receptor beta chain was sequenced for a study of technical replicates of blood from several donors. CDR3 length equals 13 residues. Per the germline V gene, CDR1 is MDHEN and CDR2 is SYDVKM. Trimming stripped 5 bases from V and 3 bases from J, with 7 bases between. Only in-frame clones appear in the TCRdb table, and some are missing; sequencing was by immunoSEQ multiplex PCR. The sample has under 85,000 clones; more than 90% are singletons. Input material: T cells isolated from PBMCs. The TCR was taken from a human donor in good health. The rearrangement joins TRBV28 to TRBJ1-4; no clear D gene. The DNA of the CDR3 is TGTGCCAGCAGTGGAGGAGCTAATGAAAAACTGTTTTTT. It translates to CASSGGANEKLFF.